Sequencing of this T cell receptor (beta chain) was carried out in a study of blood T cell repertoires in COVID-19. As for the study in general: Samples taken during acute and convalescent COVID-19 were collected in the United States, Italy and Spain.

Across 24 US areas, participants ranged in age from 18 to 89 years. Self-reported history from a screening survey and questionnaire set each donor's cohort. The protocol was immunoSEQ multiplex PCR, while the TCRdb copy is restricted to in-frame clones and leaves out a portion. Among about 190,000 clones listed, about 77% were seen once. This TCR was sampled from a woman in her 50s with acute COVID-19. The sequenced sample consisted of PBMCs or T cells enriched from blood (not recorded which).

Written as DNA, the CDR3 is TGTGCCTGGAGTGGGGGACAGGTCCATGGCTACACCTTC. Amino acid sequence: CAWSGGQVHGYTF. This sequence joins TRBV30 and TRBJ1-2, with 8 positions matching TRBD1. The germline V gene encodes CDR1 GTSNPN and CDR2 SVGIG (reference sequence). The CDR3 extends over 13 amino acids. J gave up 6 bases and V 1 base, and 4 bases lay outside the gene matches.